Below are 18 T cell receptor beta chains sequenced from a single sample in a study of OX40 agonist ivuxolimab in advanced cancers. The repertoire was sequenced with immunoSEQ multiplex PCR; TCRdb's copy has only in-frame clones and lacks some. The table shows about 48,000 clones, with around 80% occurring only once. The specimen was CD4+ or CD8+ T cells sorted from blood, collected in a trial of the OX40 agonist ivuxolimab. The receptors come from an adult with an advanced solid tumor such as melanoma, head and neck, liver or kidney cancer.

In this sample, this clone turned up a few times. The chain recombines TRBV9 with TRBJ2-3; TRBD2 matches at 7 bases. CDR3 length equals 15 residues. CDR1 and CDR2 (germline): SGDLS, YYNGEE. The junction had 5 bases not matched to a gene; V was cut back by 2 bases and J by 2 bases. Written as DNA, the CDR3 is TGTGCCAGCAGCGTGGCTAGCGGAGACACAGATACGCAGTATTTT. This codes for CASSVASGDTDTQYF. Together with reference TRBV9 and TRBJ2-3, the CDR3 gives the full variable domain: DSGVTQTPKHLITATGQRVTLRCSPRSGDLSVYWYQQSLDQGLQFLIQYYNGEERAKGNILERFSAQQFPDLHSELNLSSLELGDSALYFCASSVASGDTDTQYFGPGTRLTVL.

V gene TRBV5-1 combines with J gene TRBJ2-7; TRBD1 matches at 9 bases. Germline V gene data show CDR1 as SGHRS and CDR2 as YFSETQ. This CDR3 comprises 14 residues. V was pared by 5 bases and J by 0 bases, with 3 bases of the junction left unmatched. The CDR3 region is CASRGQGSSYEQYF. The CDR3 DNA is TGCGCCAGCAGGGGACAGGGAAGCTCCTACGAGCAGTACTTC.

The rearrangement uses TRBV9 and TRBJ2-7; D unclear. The CDR3 contains 14 residues. From germline, CDR1 is SGDLS and CDR2 YYNGEE. V lost 3 bases and J lost 0, with 10 bases in between. CDR3: CASSGAPSSYEQYF. CDR3 sequence (DNA): TGTGCCAGCAGCGGGGCCCCAAGCTCCTACGAGCAGTACTTC.

CDR3 sequence reads: CACNGQGGETQYF. CDR3 DNA sequence: TGTGCCTGTAACGGACAGGGGGGAGAGACCCAGTACTTC. The chain carries TRBV30 and TRBJ2-5; TRBD1 agrees at 10 bases. Looked up from germline, CDR1 is GTSNPN and CDR2 is SVGIG (reference sequence). The length of the CDR3 is 13 residues. V lost 6 bases to trimming and J lost 4 bases; unmatched junction nucleotides: 5.

The rearrangement links TRBV4-1 to TRBJ1-4, with TRBD1 matching 7 bases. CDR3 length: 15 residues. The junction had 4 bases not matched to a gene; V was cut back by 2 bases and J by 4 bases. The germline gives CDR1 MGHRA, CDR2 YSYEKL. The CDR3 sequence: CASSQPDRDNEKLFF. CDR3 DNA sequence: TGCGCCAGCAGCCAACCTGACAGGGATAATGAAAAACTGTTTTTT.

The rearrangement uses TRBV10-3 and TRBJ1-2, with TRBD1 matching over 10 bases. Per germline, CDR1 ENHRY and CDR2 SYGVKD. Unmatched junction bases numbered 6, after V lost 7 bases and J lost 4 bases. The CDR3 consists of 14 residues. The CDR3 spells CAITPGQGSYGYTF. DNA of the CDR3: TGTGCCATCACTCCGGGACAGGGGTCCTATGGCTACACCTTC.

This clone was picked up a small number of times. The chain links TRBV9 to TRBJ2-5; 8 bases agree with TRBD1. V lost 4 bases, J lost 5 bases, and 13 bases stayed unmatched. The CDR3 is 16 amino acids. Germline values: CDR1 SGDLS, CDR2 YYNGEE. CDR3 loop: CASSTEDRAREETQYF. In DNA form, the CDR3 reads TGTGCCAGCAGCACAGAGGACAGGGCGAGGGAGGAGACCCAGTACTTC.

The V call is TRBV30, the J call TRBJ1-1; a possible D gene is TRBD1 (5 bases). This CDR3 is built from 14 residues. Germline CDR1 and CDR2: GTSNPN and SVGIG (reference sequence). The V end was cut by 4 bases, the J end by 3 bases, with 15 bases between. CDR3 residues: CAWNPVPGYTEAFF. The CDR3 bases are TGTGCCTGGAACCCTGTCCCAGGGTACACTGAAGCTTTCTTT.

The genes are TRBV20-1 and TRBJ1-1; possibly TRBD1 for D (5 bases). V was cut by 3 bases and J by 11 bases, with 13 bases left in between. The germline gives CDR1 DFQATT, CDR2 SNEGSKA (reference sequence). The CDR3 is 11 amino acids. The CDR3 region is CSASGGTDAFF. CDR3 nucleotide sequence: TGCAGTGCTAGTGGGGGTACGGATGCTTTCTTT.

This clone came up once. CDR3 bases: TGCGCCAGCAGCCCGGGACTCGAGCCAGTAGCCAAAAACATTCAGTACTTC. This encodes CASSPGLEPVAKNIQYF. The gene calls are TRBV5-1 and TRBJ2-4; TRBD2 is a possible D gene (6 bases). CDR3 length: 17 residues. Germline V gene lookup returns CDR1 SGHRS and CDR2 YFSETQ. V was shortened by 4 bases and J by 0 bases, with 17 bases between the two germline ends.

This chain connects TRBV5-1 to TRBJ2-5, with 14 bases fitting TRBD2. V shed 4 bases and J 5 bases; nucleotides not matched to a gene: 4. Germline values: CDR1 SGHRS, CDR2 YFSETQ. The CDR3 runs to 15 residues. CDR3 residues: CASSPGTSGSETQYF. The DNA for the CDR3 is TGCGCCAGCAGCCCCGGGACTAGCGGGAGTGAGACCCAGTACTTC.

The chain links TRBV19 to TRBJ2-5; D may be TRBD1 (6 bases). The DNA end favors TRBJ2-7, so the J call may be wrong. This CDR3 region has 13 residues. The germline gives CDR1 LNHDA, CDR2 SQIVND (reference sequence). CDR3 sequence (DNA): TGTGCCAGTAGACGGACAGAAAAATACGAGCAGTACTTC. It encodes CASRRTEKYEQYF.

The chain combines TRBV30 with TRBJ2-1; no definite D call. Per germline, CDR1 GTSNPN and CDR2 SVGIG (reference sequence). V was trimmed by 1 base and J by 5 bases, leaving 21 bases between them. The CDR3 loop spans 17 amino acids. The CDR3 region is CAWSGVGSYQPDNEQFF. The CDR3 nucleotides read TGTGCCTGGAGTGGGGTAGGTTCCTATCAACCCGACAATGAGCAGTTCTTC.

The V gene is TRBV6-5, the J gene TRBJ1-5; D gene uncertain. Trimming removed 5 bases from V and 2 bases from J, with 13 bases in between. The germline gives CDR1 MNHEY, CDR2 SVGAGI. This CDR3 has 15 amino acids. In DNA, the CDR3 is TGTGCCAGCAGTGGCTCTCAATACGGCAATCAGCCCCAGCATTTT. It specifies CASSGSQYGNQPQHF.

In nucleotides, the CDR3 is TGTGCCAGCAGCCCCAGCGCCAGGGAAGGCCCCTACAATGAGCAGTTCTTC. It encodes CASSPSAREGPYNEQFF. The gene calls are TRBV7-9 and TRBJ2-1; D possibly corresponds to TRBD1 (5 bases). Germline V gene sequence: CDR1 SEHNR, CDR2 FQNEAQ (reference sequence). The germline V and J ends were trimmed by 5 bases and 2 bases, with 19 bases remaining between them. The CDR3 is 17 residues long. Supplemented by reference TRBV7-9 and TRBJ2-1, the full variable domain reads DTGVSQNPRHKITKRGQNVTFRCDPISEHNRLYWYRQTLGQGPEFLTYFQNEAQLEKSRLLSDRFSAERPKGSFSTLEIQRTEQGDSAMYLCASSPSAREGPYNEQFFGPGTRLTVL.

The V and J genes are TRBV6-1 and TRBJ2-7; 9 positions agree with TRBD2. This CDR3 contains 16 residues. With 0 bases clipped from V and 1 base from J, the junction kept 4 bases outside the gene matches. Germline CDR1 MNHNS, CDR2 SASEGT. The CDR3 here is CASSEAMSGRSYEQYF. The CDR3 coding sequence is TGTGCCAGCAGTGAAGCGATGAGCGGGAGGTCCTACGAGCAGTACTTC.

V gene TRBV5-8 combines with J gene TRBJ1-6; D remains ambiguous. Germline assignment: CDR1 SGHTS and CDR2 YDEGEE. CDR3 size: 17 residues. The V gene lost 2 bases and the J gene lost 8 bases, with 20 bases spanning the gap. CDR3 loop: CASSFDVRGRTDSPLHF. DNA for the CDR3: TGTGCCAGCAGCTTTGATGTCCGTGGCAGAACGGATTCACCCCTCCACTTT.

J is TRBJ1-5 and V is TRBV27; D might be TRBD1 (5 bases). V dropped 5 bases and J dropped 2 bases, with 13 bases sitting between them. CDR1 is MNHEY, CDR2 SMNVEV, per germline (reference sequence). The CDR3 consists of 15 residues. Here the CDR3 reads CASSRSWDGNQPQHF. The CDR3 DNA follows: TGTGCCAGCAGTCGAAGTTGGGACGGCAATCAGCCCCAGCATTTT.